This T cell receptor (beta chain) was retrieved from a study of a mutant IDH1 vaccine in newly diagnosed glioma. About the study: Treated patients had a mean age of approximately 40 years and a sex split that was around 62% male and roughly 38% female. Patients arrived already treated with radiotherapy, temozolomide, or both, most having had both.

This table comes from immunoSEQ multiplex PCR, and its TCRdb copy is limited to in-frame clones, with some not included. This table holds over 50,000 clones, 60% to 85% found once. Time point given: week 47, end of study. The content of each vaccine dose was 300 ug of mutant IDH1 20-mer peptide, and topical imiquimod accompanied it. The CDR3 runs 13 residues. CDR1 SNHLY and CDR2 FYNNEI come from the germline V gene. The V and J ends lost 5 bases and 2 bases respectively, with 10 bases between them. Concerning this clone itself: The target antigen is unknown.

The sequence came from a woman in her thirties or forties with glioma. Some clones in this sample may be carry-over from other donors' samples. The chain couples TRBV2 to TRBJ2-7; perhaps TRBD1 as D (6 bases). This material consisted of PBMCs, taken from a glioma patient whose treatment included an IDH1 peptide vaccine. The CDR3 loop is CASSQGFAYEQYF. As DNA, the CDR3 is TGTGCCAGCAGTCAGGGGTTCGCCTACGAGCAGTACTTC.